Sequencing of this T cell receptor (beta chain) was carried out in a study of glioma-infiltrating T cells after dendritic cell vaccination. Study-wide background: Glioblastoma patients came from Phase I and II dendritic cell vaccination trials.

Germline loops: CDR1 LNHNV, CDR2 YYDKDF (reference sequence). There are 13 residues in the CDR3. The J segment lost 5 bases and the V segment lost 5 bases, leaving 4 bases of the junction unmatched. TCRdb keeps only in-frame clones here, not all; method: immunoSEQ multiplex PCR. The sample holds 85,000 to 95,000 clones; 70% to 90% are singletons and the top ten take 15% to 18%. A word on this clone: Its target is unknown.

General study points: Patients with more pretreatment TILs had longer time to progression and survival.

The chain couples TRBV15 to TRBJ2-5; 8 bases are a match to TRBD1. The receptor's source is a human donor with glioblastoma. The starting material was blood, obtained before dendritic cell vaccination. This CDR3 is CATSGGTGETQYF. The CDR3 DNA sequence: TGTGCCACCAGCGGAGGGACAGGCGAGACCCAGTACTTC.